The rows below give T cell receptor beta chains drawn from one sample of a study of OX40 agonist ivuxolimab in advanced cancers. The assay was immunoSEQ multiplex PCR, and TCRdb's table has in-frame clones only and misses some. The data contain tens of thousands of clones, 86% of them singletons. The sequencing used CD4+ or CD8+ T cells sorted from blood, collected in a trial of the OX40 agonist ivuxolimab. The receptor set was obtained from an adult with an advanced solid tumor such as melanoma, head and neck, liver or kidney cancer. Both conserved end residues are part of each CDR3. The D gene is left open where the match is weak. Clone size is given for some rows only: seen once, a few or many times, or a class if the clone is expanded.

d_gene | j_gene | abundance | v_gene | CDR3nt | CDR3aa
TRBD1 | TRBJ2-1 | - | TRBV6-1 | TGTGCCAGCAGTGAAAGAGGACAGGGGTACAATGAGCAGTTCTTC | CASSERGQGYNEQFF
- | TRBJ1-5 | - | TRBV27 | TGTGCCAGCAGTCCACACGGGGAAGGTCAGCCCCAGCATTTT | CASSPHGEGQPQHF
TRBD2 | TRBJ2-2 | - | TRBV2 | TGTGCCAGCAGTCCACTAGCGGGAGACGGGACCGGGGAGCTGTTTTTT | CASSPLAGDGTGELFF
- | TRBJ2-1 | few | TRBV7-2 | TGTGCCAGCAGCGCAGGGGTGAGCCGGGAGCAGTTCTTC | CASSAGVSREQFF
TRBD2 | TRBJ2-1 | - | TRBV4-2 | TGTGCCAGCAGCCAAGATCCCCCAGGGACTAGCGGGAGGGGCGAGCAGTTCTTC | CASSQDPPGTSGRGEQFF
- | TRBJ2-7 | - | TRBV28 | TGTGCCAGCAGTTGGGTCTCCTACGAGCAGTACTTC | CASSWVSYEQYF
TRBD1 | TRBJ2-3 | - | TRBV15 | TGTGCCACCAGCAGAGAAAGGGACAGAACAGATACGCAGTATTTT | CATSRERDRTDTQYF
TRBD2 | TRBJ2-3 | - | TRBV9 | TGTGCCAGCAGCGTAGGGCTAGCGGGAGGAGGCACAGATACGCAGTATTTT | CASSVGLAGGGTDTQYF
TRBD1 | TRBJ1-5 | - | TRBV19 | TGTGCCAGTAGTAGAGACAGGGGAGGTGGCAATCAGCCCCAGCATTTT | CASSRDRGGGNQPQHF
TRBD2 | TRBJ2-1 | - | TRBV5-1 | TGCGCCAGCAGCCAAAGCGGGAGCTACAATGAGCAGTTCTTC | CASSQSGSYNEQFF
TRBD1 | TRBJ2-1 | - | TRBV7-3 | TGTGCCAGCAGCCCCTACGGACAGGGGGCCTACAATGAGCAGTTCTTC | CASSPYGQGAYNEQFF
- | TRBJ1-3 | - | TRBV2 | TGTGCCAGCAGTGCTCAGCTAAGCTCTGGAAACACCATATATTTT | CASSAQLSSGNTIYF
TRBD1 | TRBJ1-2 | - | TRBV30 | TGTGCCTGGAGTAAAACAGGGGGCGACTATGGCTACACCTTC | CAWSKTGGDYGYTF
- | TRBJ1-4 | once | TRBV18 | TGTGCCAGCTCACCACAGGGGGGCAATGAAAAACTGTTTTTT | CASSPQGGNEKLFF
- | TRBJ1-5 | - | TRBV28 | TGTGCCAGCAGTTTACCGTTCCCTCGGCCCCAGCATTTT | CASSLPFPRPQHF
TRBD1 | TRBJ2-5 | - | TRBV30 | TGTGCCTGGAGGAAGAGGGGGCGCTTGGAGACCCAGTACTTC | CAWRKRGRLETQYF
- | TRBJ2-7 | - | TRBV2 | TGTGCCAGCAGTGGACAGCGCTCCCTCTACGAGCAGTACTTC | CASSGQRSLYEQYF
- | TRBJ2-2 | - | TRBV7-2 | TGTGCCAGCGGGCGCACCGGGGAGCTGTTTTTT | CASGRTGELFF
- | TRBJ2-2 | - | TRBV28 | TGTGCCAGCAGGACACAGGGGGGGCTCAGCGTCACCGGGGAGCTGTTTTTT | CASRTQGGLSVTGELFF
TRBD2 | TRBJ2-2 | - | TRBV9 | TGTGCCAGCAATCCGGGACTAGCCGAGACCGGGGAGCTGTTTTTT | CASNPGLAETGELFF
TRBD1 | TRBJ1-4 | - | TRBV9 | TGTGCCAGCAGCGTAGGGCAACAGGGGGCAGGAGAAAAACTGTTTTTT | CASSVGQQGAGEKLFF
- | TRBJ1-1 | - | TRBV27 | TGTGCCAGCAGTTTAAGGGACACGGGGACCGAAGCTTTCTTT | CASSLRDTGTEAFF
- | TRBJ2-2 | - | TRBV18 | TGTGCCAGCTCACCAGGGGACAACACCGGGGAGCTGTTTTTT | CASSPGDNTGELFF
TRBD2 | TRBJ2-1 | - | TRBV6-5 | TGTGCCAGCAGACGGGCTAGCGGGAGGTACAATGAGCAGTTCTTC | CASRRASGRYNEQFF
- | TRBJ2-7 | - | TRBV19 | TGTGCCAGTAGTGTTGCGGGCTCTACCTACGAGCAGTACTTC | CASSVAGSTYEQYF
TRBD2 | TRBJ2-3 | - | TRBV7-2 | TGTGCCAGCAGCCTCCGGACTAGCGGAGTCACAGATACGCAGTATTTT | CASSLRTSGVTDTQYF
- | TRBJ2-3 | - | TRBV18 | TGTGCCAGCTCATCAGCGGAATTCACAGATACGCAGTATTTT | CASSSAEFTDTQYF